This is a list of T cell receptor beta chains from one sample in a study of shared clonotypes between healthy human individuals. Here immunoSEQ multiplex PCR was the method, and the copy in TCRdb shows in-frame clones only, minus some. The repertoire has 2,500,000 or so clones, more than 85% of them found once; the top ten carry 0.36%. Sequenced sample: naive CD4+ T cells from PBMCs. These receptors were collected from a man younger than 30 in good health. Some clones in this sample may be carry-over from other donors' samples. Each CDR3 is given with its conserved first and last residue. A D gene is named only where the DNA matches it firmly. Size is omitted from some rows. Given values are once, few, many or a class for expanded clones.

cdr3_aa,cdr3_nt,j_call,v_call,clone_size,d_call
CASSATGHGYTF,TGTGCCAGCAGTGCAACAGGGCATGGCTACACCTTC,TRBJ1-2,TRBV28,-,-
CASLTGTSGITYNEQFF,TGTGCCAGCTTAACCGGGACTAGCGGGATAACCTACAATGAGCAGTTCTTC,TRBJ2-1,TRBV18,-,TRBD2
CASSELGGQTYTEAFF,TGTGCCAGCAGTGAACTTGGGGGACAGACGTACACTGAAGCTTTCTTT,TRBJ1-1,TRBV2,few,TRBD1
CASSPKQRPQPQHF,TGTGCCAGCTCACCTAAGCAAAGACCTCAGCCCCAGCATTTT,TRBJ1-5,TRBV18,-,-
CASSSLGQTYGYTF,TGTGCCAGCAGCTCCCTAGGACAGACCTATGGCTACACCTTC,TRBJ1-2,TRBV28,-,-
CASSQDVRVQEFF,TGTGCCAGCAGCCAAGATGTCAGGGTACAAGAGTTCTTC,TRBJ2-1,TRBV4-2,-,-
CASSLRANYGYTF,TGTGCCAGCAGTTTAAGGGCTAACTATGGCTACACCTTC,TRBJ1-2,TRBV27,-,-
CASSSGQPGHGELFF,TGTGCCAGCAGCTCGGGACAGCCAGGCCACGGGGAGCTGTTTTTT,TRBJ2-2,TRBV7-9,-,TRBD1
CASSAGQGAVYEQFF,TGCGCCAGCAGCGCGGGACAGGGGGCTGTATATGAGCAGTTCTTC,TRBJ2-1,TRBV5-1,-,TRBD1
CASSPRQGASYTF,TGTGCCAGCAGCCCTCGACAGGGGGCGAGTTACACCTTC,TRBJ1-2,TRBV7-9,-,TRBD1
CASGIGQTKNIQYF,TGTGCCAGTGGCATTGGACAGACTAAAAACATTCAGTACTTC,TRBJ2-4,TRBV19,-,-
CASSLSRDSLSYEQYF,TGTGCCAGCAGCTTGTCCCGGGACTCACTATCCTACGAGCAGTACTTC,TRBJ2-7,TRBV7-2,-,-
CASSLTGEAGELFF,TGTGCCAGCAGCCTCACAGGGGAGGCCGGGGAGCTGTTTTTT,TRBJ2-2,TRBV7-9,-,-
CASSRGLQETQYF,TGTGCCAGCAGCCGTGGACTCCAAGAGACCCAGTACTTC,TRBJ2-5,TRBV11-2,once,-
CAWRPGANSPLHF,TGTGCCTGGAGGCCAGGGGCCAATTCACCCCTCCACTTT,TRBJ1-6,TRBV30,-,-
CASSERGTDTQYF,TGTGCCAGCAGCGAGAGAGGCACAGATACGCAGTATTTT,TRBJ2-3,TRBV7-3,-,-
CASSLMGTHIQETQYF,TGCGCCAGCAGCTTGATGGGGACCCACATCCAAGAGACCCAGTACTTC,TRBJ2-5,TRBV5-1,-,-
CASSTPFRAGDSRGSQLNIQYF,TGTGCCAGTAGTACCCCTTTTCGGGCGGGAGATTCCCGGGGTAGCCAATTGAACATTCAGTACTTC,TRBJ2-4,TRBV19,-,TRBD2
CASSIMVLREARAYEQYF,TGTGCCAGCAGTATTATGGTATTACGGGAAGCGAGGGCCTACGAGCAGTACTTC,TRBJ2-7,TRBV28,-,-
CASSKGQGSSYEQYF,TGTGCCAGCAGCAAGGGACAGGGAAGCTCCTACGAGCAGTACTTC,TRBJ2-7,TRBV7-2,-,TRBD1
CASSPPGLAGGGEQFF,TGTGCCAGCAGCCCTCCGGGACTAGCGGGAGGAGGTGAGCAGTTCTTC,TRBJ2-1,TRBV7-8,-,TRBD2
CASSLLAYEQYF,TGTGCCAGCAGCTTATTGGCCTACGAGCAGTACTTC,TRBJ2-7,TRBV7-2,-,-
CASSLELAGAQGNEQFF,TGCGCCAGCAGCTTGGAACTAGCGGGGGCACAGGGCAATGAGCAGTTCTTC,TRBJ2-1,TRBV5-1,-,TRBD2
CASSGQGASEQYF,TGTGCCAGTTCCGGACAGGGAGCGTCCGAGCAGTACTTC,TRBJ2-7,TRBV6-6,-,TRBD1
CASSQRAGGGYNEQFF,TGTGCCAGCAGCCAAAGAGCGGGAGGGGGCTACAATGAGCAGTTCTTC,TRBJ2-1,TRBV7-3,once,TRBD2
CASSLDFTDTQYF,TGTGCCAGCAGCTTAGACTTCACAGATACGCAGTATTTT,TRBJ2-3,TRBV11-2,-,-
CASSLAVSNDEQYF,TGCGCCAGCAGCTTGGCCGTTAGCAACGACGAGCAGTACTTC,TRBJ2-7,TRBV5-1,-,-
CASSLTGTTGELFF,TGCGCCAGCAGCTTGACGGGAACCACCGGGGAGCTGTTTTTT,TRBJ2-2,TRBV5-1,-,-
CASRPRTGGNTEAFF,TGTGCCAGCAGGCCCAGGACAGGGGGTAACACTGAAGCTTTCTTT,TRBJ1-1,TRBV28,-,TRBD1
CASSQDLAGNSPLHF,TGTGCCAGCAGCCAAGATCTCGCAGGGAACTCACCCCTCCACTTT,TRBJ1-6,TRBV4-2,-,-
CASSALSGRGDTQYF,TGCGCCAGCAGTGCATTGAGCGGGAGAGGTGATACGCAGTATTTT,TRBJ2-3,TRBV10-2,-,TRBD2
CSVGRSFTDTQYF,TGCAGCGTTGGGAGGTCCTTCACAGATACGCAGTATTTT,TRBJ2-3,TRBV29-1,-,-
CASSPRRATDYGYTF,TGTGCCAGCAGCCCCCGAAGGGCGACAGACTATGGCTACACCTTC,TRBJ1-2,TRBV7-2,-,-
CASSDTRGRVYGYTF,TGTGCCAGTAGCGATACAAGGGGAAGAGTCTATGGCTACACCTTC,TRBJ1-2,TRBV19,once,-
CASRGRVREKLFF,TGTGCCAGCAGGGGCAGGGTCCGAGAAAAACTGTTTTTT,TRBJ1-4,TRBV28,once,-
CSVEVRGTAPPYRGAVF,TGCAGCGTTGAAGTTCGCGGGACAGCGCCACCATACCGGGGAGCTGTTTTT,TRBJ2-2,TRBV29-1,-,-
CASSYSPSRNYGYTF,TGTGCCAGCAGTTACTCACCTTCCCGTAACTATGGCTACACCTTC,TRBJ1-2,TRBV6-5,-,-
CASSLRPSSGNTIYF,TGTGCCAGCAGCCTAAGACCCTCCTCTGGAAACACCATATATTTT,TRBJ1-3,TRBV5-6,-,-
CASSVGAGSYNEQFF,TGTGCCAGCAGCGTAGGCGCGGGCTCTTACAATGAGCAGTTCTTC,TRBJ2-1,TRBV9,-,-
CASSENYPGSSNTFF,TGTGCCAGCAGTGAAAATTACCCAGGTTCATCGAACACGTTCTTC,TRBJ2-1,TRBV6-1,once,-
CASSPSQAYGYTF,TGTGCCAGCTCCCCGTCCCAGGCCTATGGCTACACCTTC,TRBJ1-2,TRBV18,-,-
CASREASGVNTGELFF,TGTGCCAGCAGGGAAGCTAGCGGGGTAAACACCGGGGAGCTGTTTTTT,TRBJ2-2,TRBV6-1,-,TRBD2
CASSLERVQETQYF,TGTGCCAGCAGTTTGGAAAGGGTACAAGAGACCCAGTACTTC,TRBJ2-5,TRBV28,-,-
CASSVAGGVGEQFF,TGTGCCAGCAGCGTAGCGGGAGGGGTCGGTGAGCAGTTCTTC,TRBJ2-1,TRBV9,-,TRBD2
CAWSRADATNEKLFF,TGTGCCTGGAGTCGGGCGGATGCAACTAATGAAAAACTGTTTTTT,TRBJ1-4,TRBV30,once,-
CASSKNRETEAFF,TGCGCCAGCAGCAAAAACAGGGAGACTGAAGCTTTCTTT,TRBJ1-1,TRBV5-1,-,-
CASSATTGPPGGELFF,TGTGCCAGCTCTGCTACAACGGGCCCGCCAGGCGGGGAGCTGTTTTTT,TRBJ2-2,TRBV18,-,-
CASSYSTPEQFF,TGTGCCAGCAGTTACTCTACCCCTGAGCAGTTCTTC,TRBJ2-1,TRBV6-6,-,-
CASSLGGGREVANEQFF,TGCGCCAGCAGCTTGGGCGGCGGGAGGGAGGTAGCGAATGAGCAGTTCTTC,TRBJ2-1,TRBV5-1,-,TRBD2
CASSLQGNEKLFF,TGTGCCAGCAGCCTACAGGGGAACGAAAAACTGTTTTTT,TRBJ1-4,TRBV5-8,-,TRBD1
CASSAHTGRNTEAFF,TGTGCCAGCAGTGCACATACGGGGCGGAACACTGAAGCTTTCTTT,TRBJ1-1,TRBV25-1,-,-
CARSFKSGYDTGELFF,TGTGCCAGAAGCTTTAAGTCGGGGTACGACACCGGGGAGCTGTTTTTT,TRBJ2-2,TRBV5-3,-,-
CASSFGQGGYGYTF,TGTGCCAGCAGTTTCGGACAGGGAGGATATGGCTACACCTTC,TRBJ1-2,TRBV28,-,TRBD1
CASSPRQGINYGYTF,TGTGCCAGCAGCCCTCGACAGGGGATAAACTATGGCTACACCTTC,TRBJ1-2,TRBV5-6,-,TRBD1
CASSPRRVAGANVLTF,TGTGCCAGCAGCCCCCGGCGGGTGGCCGGGGCCAACGTCCTGACTTTC,TRBJ2-6,TRBV9,-,-
CASSQSVWQPGANVLTF,TGCGCCAGCAGTCAATCGGTGTGGCAGCCTGGGGCCAACGTCCTGACTTTC,TRBJ2-6,TRBV23-1,-,-
CSVGDPNEQYF,TGCAGCGTTGGGGACCCCAACGAGCAGTACTTC,TRBJ2-7,TRBV29-1,-,-